Here is one T cell receptor beta chain with its context. Its specificity is not known. This sample was included in a study of T cells in narcolepsy. Background on the study: Donors had narcolepsy type 1 or type 2, or were healthy controls.

Broader study findings: In some patient and control memory CD4+ samples, autoreactive clones were absent. HCRT-specific and TRIB2-specific autoreactive clonotypes appeared among same-patient CSF and blood CD4+ clonotypes. Reportedly, autoreactive clonotypes were serially detected in patients' blood but not controls'.

CDR1 and CDR2 (germline): LGHNA, YNFKEQ. V lost 4 bases and J lost 7, with 13 bases in between. CDR3 length: 14 amino acids. Assay: immunoSEQ multiplex PCR; the TCRdb copy retains only in-frame clones and omits some. The sample includes 35,000 to 40,000 clones, roughly 88% of them seen just once. The chain couples TRBV4-2 to TRBJ2-2, with D possibly being TRBD2 (5 bases). Input material: CD45RA- memory CD4+ T cells from PBMCs. The source of this sequence is a human donor with narcolepsy. The CDR3 DNA follows: TGTGCCAGCAGCCCCCAAATACTAGTCGGGGAGCTGTTTTTT. Its protein is CASSPQILVGELFF.